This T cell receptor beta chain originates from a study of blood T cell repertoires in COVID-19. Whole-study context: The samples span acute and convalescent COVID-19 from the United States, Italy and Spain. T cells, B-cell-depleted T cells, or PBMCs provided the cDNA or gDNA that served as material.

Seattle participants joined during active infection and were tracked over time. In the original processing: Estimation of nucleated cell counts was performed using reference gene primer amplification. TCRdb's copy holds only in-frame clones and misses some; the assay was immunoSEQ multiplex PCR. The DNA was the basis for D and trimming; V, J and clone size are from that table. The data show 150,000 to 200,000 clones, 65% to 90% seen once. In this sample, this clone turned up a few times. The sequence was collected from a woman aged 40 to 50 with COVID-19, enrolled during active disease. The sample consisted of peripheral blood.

The CDR3 protein is CASSPRVGGTQETQYF. The DNA for the CDR3 is TGTGCCAGCTCACCACGAGTCGGGGGGACCCAAGAGACCCAGTACTTC. The chain combines TRBV18 with TRBJ2-5, with 7 bases that match TRBD2. With V trimmed by 1 base and J by 1 base, 6 bases remained unmatched. Germline V gives CDR1 KGHSH, CDR2 LQKENI. This CDR3 is 16 amino acids long. The full variable domain, with the rest looked up from reference TRBV18 and TRBJ2-5, is NAGVMQNPRHLVRRRGQEARLRCSPMKGHSHVYWYRQLPEEGLKFMVYLQKENIIDESGMPKERFSAEFPKEGPSILRIQQVVRGDSAAYFCASSPRVGGTQETQYFGPGTRLLVL.